This TCR beta chain was recorded in a study of T cells after yellow fever vaccination. Overall study context: Preparation used SMART-Seq v4 Ultra Low Input for the low-cell-number fractions.

TCRdb passed the 5' RACE reads through MiXCR, listing each CDR3 protein once. The sample comprises about 160,000 distinct CDR3 sequences, 6.5% to 8.5% of which are singletons, and over 2% rests with the top ten. CDR1 SGHAT and CDR2 FQNNGV come from the germline V gene. V was pared by 5 bases and J by 0 bases, with 1 base of the junction left unmatched. This CDR3 contains 14 residues. This clonotype was counted a few times. Here the sequenced sample was CD4+ T cells sorted from PBMCs, taken 5 to 6 days after the first yellow fever vaccination. The sequence was collected from a man aged 18-30 years who received the YFV17D yellow fever vaccine. The chain has TRBV11-2 and TRBJ2-3; 8 bases map to TRBD2. CDR3 sequence: CASSQRGSTDTQYF. The CDR3 region has the DNA TGTGCCAGCAGCCAGCGGGGGAGCACAGATACGCAGTATTTT.